One sample yielded the 28 T cell receptor beta chains listed below, sequenced in a study of T-cell memory formation after mild COVID-19. TCRdb itself ran the 5' RACE reads through MiXCR, one entry per CDR3 protein. This table holds about 560,000 distinct CDR3 sequences, about a sixth found once. Sequenced sample: PBMCs or a T cell subset sorted from them (not recorded which). Source of these receptors: an adult woman who had mild COVID-19 (a few samples of this study predate the infection). Cell type and time point are not known.

A remark on this clonotype: The germline gene is not matched at one end of the junction; a read error may be the cause. The genes are TRBV5-1 and TRBJ2-3; D gene ambiguous. The CDR3 loop spans 15 amino acids. Germline V lookup: CDR1 SGHRS, CDR2 YFSETQ. CDR3 loop: CARSLVLGTTDTQYF. The CDR3 DNA reads as TGCGCCAGAAGCTTGGTTCTGGGAACCACAGATACGCAGTATTTT.

This clonotype has only a few counts. The rearrangement joins TRBV5-1 to TRBJ2-1; 8 bases map to TRBD2. Trimming took 3 bases from V and 16 from J; bases not matched to a gene: 6. Germline values: CDR1 SGHRS, CDR2 YFSETQ. The CDR3 runs 11 residues. CDR3 loop: CASSSPGGPFF. The DNA of the CDR3 is TGCGCCAGCAGCTCCCCGGGAGGGCCATTCTTC.

This clonotype was seen a handful of times. The V gene is TRBV25-1, the J gene TRBJ1-5; D gene unclear. Between the trimmed V and J ends, which lost 3 bases and 5 bases, there was a span of 11 bases. Germline CDR1 and CDR2: MGHDK and SYGVNS. This CDR3 is built from 14 residues. This chain's CDR3 is CASSDSSGYQPQHF. The CDR3 DNA is TGTGCCAGCAGTGATAGTTCGGGCTATCAGCCCCAGCATTTT.

This clonotype was detected many times. The chain combines TRBV5-1 with TRBJ1-4; D is ambiguous. Trimming pared 4 bases from V and 7 bases from J, leaving 11 bases between. This CDR3 region has 13 residues. Germline CDR1 reads SGHRS; CDR2 reads YFSETQ. The CDR3 is CASSPEGFEKLFF. For the CDR3, the DNA is TGCGCCAGCAGCCCGGAAGGCTTTGAAAAACTGTTTTTT.

The table lists this clonotype with a few counts. CDR3 loop: CAIAPLSNEQFF. The CDR3, as DNA: TGTGCCATTGCGCCATTAAGCAATGAGCAGTTCTTC. J is TRBJ2-1 and V is TRBV10-3, with D uncertain. CDR1 is ENHRY and CDR2 is SYGVKD in the germline V gene. The CDR3 consists of 12 residues. Trimming stripped 9 bases from V and 6 bases from J, with 12 bases between.

This chain joins TRBV20-1 and TRBJ1-6; D uncertain. The CDR3 runs to 11 residues. Germline assignment: CDR1 DFQATT and CDR2 SNEGSKA (reference sequence). The V end was cut by 5 bases, the J end by 10 bases, with 9 bases between. The CDR3 loop is CSAYSDSPLHF. The CDR3 DNA reads TGCAGTGCTTACAGTGACTCACCCCTCCACTTT.

Comments on this clonotype: A much larger clone differs from this one at a single base, so this may be a read error. The chain uses TRBV7-6 and TRBJ2-5; 13 bases fit TRBD2. The CDR3 is made up of 16 amino acids. CDR1 is SGHVS, CDR2 FNYEAQ, per germline. The CDR3 loop is CDSSLLAGGLLETQYF. CDR3 nucleotide sequence: TGTGACAGCAGCTTACTAGCGGGAGGGCTTTTAGAGACCCAGTACTTC.

The V and J genes are TRBV12-3 or TRBV12-4 and TRBJ2-1; 9 bases are a match to TRBD1. V gave up 6 bases and J gave up 8 bases; unmatched junction bases: 5. The CDR3 contains 13 residues. In nucleotides, the CDR3 is TGTGCCAGCAGCCGGGACAGGGTCGATGAGCAGTTCTTC. Its translation: CASSRDRVDEQFF.

This rearrangement joins TRBV27 to TRBJ2-1; 7 nucleotides match TRBD1. V was clipped by 2 bases and J by 2 bases; unmatched bases: 3. This CDR3 spans 15 amino acids. The germline CDR1 and CDR2 sequences are MNHEY and SMNVEV (reference sequence). In DNA form, the CDR3 reads TGTGCCAGCAGTTTAACAAGGGGGCCCTACAATGAGCAGTTCTTC. Encoded protein: CASSLTRGPYNEQFF.

The CDR3 DNA is TGTGCCAGCAGCGTAGGCGGCGGAAACTCCTACGAGCAGTACTTC. Encoded protein: CASSVGGGNSYEQYF. The V gene is TRBV9, the J gene TRBJ2-7; D is ambiguous. CDR1 is SGDLS and CDR2 is YYNGEE in the germline V gene. CDR3 length equals 15 residues. V lost 0 bases to trimming and J lost 0 bases, with 10 bases between them.

In this sample, this clonotype turned up once. The chain combines TRBV9 with TRBJ1-2; possibly TRBD1 for D (6 bases). Trimming removed 1 base at V and 8 bases at J, with 15 bases between. The CDR3 sequence is 14 residues long. CDR1 is SGDLS, CDR2 YYNGEE, per germline. The CDR3, as DNA: TGTGCCAGCAGCGTAACTTCAGGGGCCGGGGGCTACACCTTC. It specifies CASSVTSGAGGYTF.

V gene TRBV20-1 combines with J gene TRBJ1-5; D is unresolved. This CDR3 comprises 13 residues. Germline CDR1 is DFQATT and CDR2 is SNEGSKA (reference sequence). Deletions cut 3 bases from V and 2 bases from J, with 8 bases between. The CDR3 loop reads CSARARGNQPQHF. The CDR3 DNA follows: TGCAGTGCTAGGGCTAGGGGCAATCAGCCCCAGCATTTT.

This chain links TRBV6-2 or TRBV6-3 with TRBJ2-3; 8 nucleotides match TRBD1. V shed 6 bases and J 4 bases; nucleotides not matched to a gene: 6. The CDR3 spans 14 residues. Germline lookup yields CDR1 MNHEY and CDR2 SVGEGT. The CDR3 loop is CASRSGGSSDTQYF. The CDR3 coding sequence is TGTGCCAGCAGGTCAGGGGGCTCGTCAGATACGCAGTATTTT.

J is TRBJ1-3 and V is TRBV3-1, with no clear D. The CDR3 is 12 amino acids. The germline V gene encodes CDR1 LGHDT and CDR2 YNNKEL (reference sequence). The V gene lost 2 bases and the J gene lost 5 bases, with 4 bases spanning the gap. CDR3 protein: CASSQSRNTIYF. The CDR3 DNA reads TGTGCCAGCAGCCAATCACGAAACACCATATATTTT.

This chain connects TRBV7-9 to TRBJ2-1; D not resolved. Per the germline V gene, CDR1 is SEHNR and CDR2 is FQNEAQ (reference sequence). The CDR3 sequence is 13 residues long. V lost 4 bases and J 7 bases, leaving 11 bases between the germline ends. The CDR3 DNA sequence: TGTGCCAGCAGCTCCCCCGCACGGAATGAGCAGTTCTTC. Amino acids: CASSSPARNEQFF.

In its sample, this clonotype was seen a few times. The chain couples TRBV4-1 to TRBJ2-7, with D unresolved. This CDR3 is built from 12 residues. CDR1 is MGHRA and CDR2 is YSYEKL in the germline V gene. Trimming removed 3 bases at V and 1 base at J, with 4 bases between. As DNA, the CDR3 is TGCGCCAGCAGCCAGCCATCCTACGAGCAGTACTTC. Translated: CASSQPSYEQYF.

The chain links TRBV7-3 to TRBJ2-1, with D uncertain. Germline CDR1 SGHTA, CDR2 FQGTGA. CDR3 size: 13 residues. V lost 5 bases and J lost 10, with 15 bases in between. The CDR3 DNA reads TGTGCCAGCAGCACGCGAGAGGCTGGAGAGCAGTTCTTC. This gives the protein CASSTREAGEQFF.

Only a few counts were recorded for this clonotype. V usage is TRBV7-3 and J usage is TRBJ2-1; no definite D call. V shed 5 bases and J shed 7 bases, with 9 bases lying between them. CDR1 is SGHTA and CDR2 is FQGTGA in the germline V gene. The CDR3 covers 12 residues. In nucleotides, the CDR3 is TGTGCCAGCAGCGGTACCCAAAATGAGCAGTTCTTC. Amino acid sequence: CASSGTQNEQFF.

The chain has TRBV6-1 and TRBJ2-7; 10 nucleotides match TRBD1. Losses at the gene ends were 7 bases for V and 0 bases for J; bases not matched to a gene: 3. Germline V gene sequence: CDR1 MNHNS, CDR2 SASEGT. The CDR3 sequence is 14 residues long. The CDR3 DNA is TGTGCCAGCACAAGGGACAGGGGCTCCTACGAGCAGTACTTC. Its translation: CASTRDRGSYEQYF.

This clonotype was seen a handful of times. This rearrangement joins TRBV7-9 to TRBJ1-2; 8 nucleotides agree with TRBD1. V lost 3 bases, J lost 3 bases, and 9 bases stayed unmatched. Per germline, CDR1 SEHNR and CDR2 FQNEAQ (reference sequence). The CDR3 has 16 residues. CDR3 bases: TGTGCCAGCAGCTTGGCCCCTTCGGACAGGGACTATGGCTACACCTTC. Amino acid sequence: CASSLAPSDRDYGYTF.

J is TRBJ2-3 and V is TRBV12-3 or TRBV12-4; D remains unclear. CDR3 length equals 14 residues. V shed 7 bases and J shed 0 bases, with 11 bases lying between them. The chain's CDR3 is CASTPSKSTDTQYF. In DNA, the CDR3 is TGTGCCAGCACCCCGTCGAAAAGCACAGATACGCAGTATTTT.

This clonotype was picked up a small number of times. The genes are TRBV29-1 and TRBJ2-5, with D perhaps matching TRBD2 (5 bases). There are 13 residues in the CDR3. CDR1 and CDR2 (germline): SQVTM, ANQGSEA. Deletions cut 4 bases from V and 2 bases from J, with 11 bases between. The CDR3 region is CSVVFEGQETQYF. For the CDR3, the DNA is TGCAGCGTTGTGTTTGAGGGTCAAGAGACCCAGTACTTC.

The sample holds one count of this clonotype. V and J are TRBV5-1 and TRBJ1-6; D is unresolved. Germline assignment: CDR1 SGHRS and CDR2 YFSETQ. V lost 4 bases to trimming and J lost 5 bases, with 10 bases between them. The CDR3 covers 14 residues. CDR3 in DNA: TGCGCCAGCAGCCTTGAAGGAAATAATTCACCCCTCCACTTT. Translated: CASSLEGNNSPLHF.

This rearrangement joins TRBV10-3 to TRBJ2-7; weak D call: TRBD1 (6 bases). V lost 10 bases and J lost 4, with 14 bases in between. Looked up from germline, CDR1 is ENHRY and CDR2 is SYGVKD. This CDR3 has 12 residues. For the CDR3, the DNA is TGTGCCACCCGGCACAGGGAGTACGAGCAGTACTTC. Its translation: CATRHREYEQYF.

The rearrangement uses TRBV6-2 or TRBV6-3 and TRBJ2-7; no reliable D call. V gave up 5 bases and J gave up 3 bases, with 8 bases separating them. CDR3 length equals 12 residues. Germline CDR1 reads MNHEY; CDR2 reads SVGEGT. The CDR3 spells CASSPRLYEQYF. CDR3 bases: TGTGCCAGCAGTCCTAGACTCTACGAGCAGTACTTC.

This clonotype occurred a few times. The chain combines TRBV7-9 with TRBJ2-4; no clear D. Germline V gives CDR1 SEHNR, CDR2 FQNEAQ (reference sequence). The CDR3 is made up of 14 amino acids. V gave up 5 bases and J gave up 8 bases, with 16 bases separating them. The CDR3 nucleotides are TGTGCCAGCAGCCCCCACCCACCGACACACATTCAGTACTTC. Its translation is CASSPHPPTHIQYF.

The table lists this clonotype with a few counts. The chain carries TRBV24-1 and TRBJ2-6; D is undetermined. V dropped 3 bases and J dropped 0 bases, with 8 bases sitting between them. Germline V gene sequence: CDR1 KGHDR, CDR2 SFDVKD. The CDR3 loop spans 16 amino acids. Here the CDR3 reads CATSDPLVSGANVLTF. The CDR3 DNA reads as TGTGCCACCAGTGATCCCCTTGTCTCTGGGGCCAACGTCCTGACTTTC.

The genes are TRBV12-3 or TRBV12-4 and TRBJ1-4; 7 nucleotides agree with TRBD1. Trimming at V came to 1 base and at J to 7 bases, leaving 9 bases not matched to a gene. There are 16 residues in the CDR3. The CDR3 region is CASSLGGPRGPEKLFF. Here the CDR3 DNA reads TGTGCCAGCAGTTTAGGCGGGCCAAGGGGGCCTGAAAAACTGTTTTTT.